The TCR beta chain described here comes from a study of beta chain features in type 1 diabetes. In regard to this clone: Its antigen remains unidentified.

V was pared by 4 bases and J by 3 bases, with 11 bases of the junction left unmatched. The CDR3 spans 16 residues. Germline CDR1 SGHNT, CDR2 YYREEE (reference sequence). Sequenced material consisted of expressed TCRB transcripts (all of the isolated RNA was reverse transcribed). Sequencing used immunoSEQ multiplex PCR; TCRdb keeps in-frame clones, though not all of them. The sample records 300,000 or so clones, roughly an eighth being singletons. Study-level results: Whether TCRB rearrangement is influenced by HLA type went unresolved here. Shorter TCRB CDR3s, moderately but significantly so, were found in Type 1 diabetes patients in all four CD4+ subsets.

This receptor was taken from a man between 25 and 39 years old with type 1 diabetes. The material sequenced was naive CD4+ T cells from blood. The genes are TRBV5-4 and TRBJ2-7; 9 bases line up with TRBD2. The CDR3 loop is CASSPSSGTSSYEQYF. The DNA of the CDR3 is TGTGCCAGCAGCCCGTCCTCCGGGACTAGCAGCTACGAGCAGTACTTC.